Here is one T cell receptor (beta chain) with its context. CDR1 is MGHRA, CDR2 YSYEKL, per germline. The CDR3 contains 15 residues. Trimming removed 0 bases from V and 7 bases from J; junction bases left unmatched: 9. The data stem from a study of CDR3 diversity in severe acne. Each CDR3 protein is one row after TCRdb ran MiXCR on the PCR reads. Of 100,000 or so distinct CDR3 sequences in the sample, 51% were seen once. This TCR came from a male donor with acne. Material for sequencing was blood. The chain uses TRBV4-1 and TRBJ2-7; 7 bases are a match to TRBD1. CDR3 region: CASSQDRQGRNEQYF. CDR3 bases: TGCGCCAGCAGCCAAGATCGACAGGGACGGAATGAGCAGTACTTC.